This TCR beta chain was identified in a study of blood T cell repertoires in COVID-19. Study-level information: PBMCs, B-cell-depleted T cells, or T cells were the source of the cDNA or gDNA that made up the material.

CDR3 length: 11 residues. V was pared by 5 bases and J by 6 bases, with 8 bases between. Germline loops: CDR1 MDHEN, CDR2 SYDVKM. Authors' analysis steps: Amplifying reference gene primers gave estimates of nucleated cell counts. Method: immunoSEQ multiplex PCR; TCRdb's copy keeps in-frame clones and lacks some. V and J calls and clone size are given by that table; D and trimming were obtained from the DNA. The data contain fewer than 400,000 clones, 85% of them singletons. Participants were aged about 18 to 100 years from roughly 26 US areas. Membership in each cohort depended on participant-reported clinical history.

The chain recombines TRBV28 with TRBJ2-7; D not certain. The sequence was obtained from a woman aged 25 to 39 who had been exposed to COVID-19. The sample taken for sequencing was PBMCs or T cells enriched from blood (not recorded which). For the CDR3, the DNA is TGTGCCAGCAGTCCCCACGGCGAGCAGTACTTC. It is translated as CASSPHGEQYF.